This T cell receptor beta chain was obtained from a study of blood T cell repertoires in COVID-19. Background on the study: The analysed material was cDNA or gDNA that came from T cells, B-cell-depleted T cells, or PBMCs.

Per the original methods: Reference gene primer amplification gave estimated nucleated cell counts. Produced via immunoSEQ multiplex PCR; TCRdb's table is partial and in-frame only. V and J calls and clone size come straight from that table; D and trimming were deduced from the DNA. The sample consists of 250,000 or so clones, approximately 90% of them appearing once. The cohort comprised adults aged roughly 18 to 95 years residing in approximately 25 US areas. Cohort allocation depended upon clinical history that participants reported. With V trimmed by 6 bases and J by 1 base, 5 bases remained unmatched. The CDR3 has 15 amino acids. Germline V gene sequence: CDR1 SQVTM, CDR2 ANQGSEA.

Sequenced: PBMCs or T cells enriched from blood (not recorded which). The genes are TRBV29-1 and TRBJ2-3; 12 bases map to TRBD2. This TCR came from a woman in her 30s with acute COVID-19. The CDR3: CSVGRTSGGTDTQYF. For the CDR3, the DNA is TGCAGCGTCGGCCGGACTAGCGGGGGCACAGATACGCAGTATTTT.